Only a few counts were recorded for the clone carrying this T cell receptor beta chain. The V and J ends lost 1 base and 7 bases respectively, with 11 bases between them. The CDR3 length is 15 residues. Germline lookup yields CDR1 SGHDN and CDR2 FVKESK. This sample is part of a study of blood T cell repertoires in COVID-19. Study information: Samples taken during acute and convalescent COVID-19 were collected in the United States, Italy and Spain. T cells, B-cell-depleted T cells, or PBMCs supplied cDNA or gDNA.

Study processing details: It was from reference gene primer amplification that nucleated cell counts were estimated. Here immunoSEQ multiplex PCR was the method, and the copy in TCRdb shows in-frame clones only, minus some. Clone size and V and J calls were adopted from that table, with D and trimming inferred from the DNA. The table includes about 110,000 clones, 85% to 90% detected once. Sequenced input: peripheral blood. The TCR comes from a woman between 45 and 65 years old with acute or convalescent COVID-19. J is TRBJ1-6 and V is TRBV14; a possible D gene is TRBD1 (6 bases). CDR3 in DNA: TGTGCCAGCAGCCAAGTTAGGGGGTTAAATTCACCCCTCCACTTT. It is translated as CASSQVRGLNSPLHF.